The present TCR beta chain was sequenced within a study of technical replicates of blood from a handful of donors. Assay used: immunoSEQ multiplex PCR; TCRdb lists only in-frame clones, some missing. Of around 89,000 clones listed, approximately 94% are singletons. This clonotype was obtained from a human donor in good health. Material for sequencing was T cells isolated from PBMCs.

CDR3 sequence: CASSAGTALSYEQYF. The CDR3 DNA reads as TGTGCCAGCAGTGCCGGGACAGCTCTATCCTACGAGCAGTACTTC. The chain uses TRBV28 and TRBJ2-7; TRBD1 agrees at 7 bases. With 5 bases clipped from V and 1 base from J, the junction kept 8 bases outside the gene matches. The CDR3 consists of 15 residues. Germline V CDR1 and CDR2: MDHEN, SYDVKM. Drawing the rest from reference TRBV28 and TRBJ2-7, the complete variable domain is DVKVTQSSRYLVKRTGEKVFLECVQDMDHENMFWYRQDPGLGLRLIYFSYDVKMKEKGDIPEGYSVSREKKERFSLILESASTNQTSMYLCASSAGTALSYEQYFGPGTRLTVT.